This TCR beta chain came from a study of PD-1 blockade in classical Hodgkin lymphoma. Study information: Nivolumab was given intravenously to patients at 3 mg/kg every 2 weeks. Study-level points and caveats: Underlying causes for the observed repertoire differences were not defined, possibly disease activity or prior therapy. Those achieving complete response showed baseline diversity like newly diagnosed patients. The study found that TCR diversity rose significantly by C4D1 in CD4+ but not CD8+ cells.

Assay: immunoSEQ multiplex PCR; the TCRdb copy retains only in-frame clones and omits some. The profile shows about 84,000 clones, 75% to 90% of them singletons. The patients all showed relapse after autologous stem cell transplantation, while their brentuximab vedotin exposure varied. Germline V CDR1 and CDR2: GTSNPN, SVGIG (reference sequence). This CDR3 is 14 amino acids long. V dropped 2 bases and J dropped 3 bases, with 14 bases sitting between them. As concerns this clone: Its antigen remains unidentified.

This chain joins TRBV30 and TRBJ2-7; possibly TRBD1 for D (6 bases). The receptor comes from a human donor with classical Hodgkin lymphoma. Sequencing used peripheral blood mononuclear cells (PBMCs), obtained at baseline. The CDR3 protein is CAWSQETGNYEQYF. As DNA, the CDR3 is TGTGCCTGGAGTCAGGAAACAGGGAACTACGAGCAGTACTTC. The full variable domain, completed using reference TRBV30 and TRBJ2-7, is SQTIHQWPATLVQPVGSPLSLECTVEGTSNPNLYWYRQAAGRGLQLLFYSVGIGQISSEVPQNLSASRPQDRQFILSSKKLLLSDSGFYLCAWSQETGNYEQYFGPGTRLTVT.